This T cell receptor (beta chain) was identified during a study of spatial heterogeneity in lung cancer. Study at large: Detected sequences consistently included more beta-chain ones than alpha-chain ones. Combinations of a unique TCR and a UMI were tallied in raw reads, and on average each appeared more than ten times.

Individual TCR cDNA molecules each bore their own unique molecular identifier. One entry per CDR3 protein, called by TCRdb with MiXCR from the 5' RACE reads. The sample has under 8,000 distinct CDR3 sequences; roughly 4.2% are singletons. Time point here: sample taken at primary tumor resection. Unsorted whole RNA of tumor, nontumor lung or frozen PBMC was sequenced. The cohort: about 79 early-stage, untreated non-small cell lung cancer patients. This clonotype was seen ten or more times. This beta chain is an unintended read in a library built for alpha chains; its size means little. The sequence was obtained from a female donor with early-stage non-small cell lung cancer. The specimen was normal lung tissue next to the tumor, collected at surgery.

The CDR3 spells CSASRTSGGKTQYF. The DNA of the CDR3 is TGCAGTGCTAGCCGGACTAGCGGGGGGAAAACGCAGTATTTT. This chain connects TRBV20-1 to TRBJ2-3; 14 bases are a match to TRBD2. Germline-derived CDR1 and CDR2 are DFQATT and SNEGSKA (reference sequence). CDR3 length: 14 amino acids. V lost 3 bases to trimming and J lost 9 bases; unmatched junction nucleotides: 5.